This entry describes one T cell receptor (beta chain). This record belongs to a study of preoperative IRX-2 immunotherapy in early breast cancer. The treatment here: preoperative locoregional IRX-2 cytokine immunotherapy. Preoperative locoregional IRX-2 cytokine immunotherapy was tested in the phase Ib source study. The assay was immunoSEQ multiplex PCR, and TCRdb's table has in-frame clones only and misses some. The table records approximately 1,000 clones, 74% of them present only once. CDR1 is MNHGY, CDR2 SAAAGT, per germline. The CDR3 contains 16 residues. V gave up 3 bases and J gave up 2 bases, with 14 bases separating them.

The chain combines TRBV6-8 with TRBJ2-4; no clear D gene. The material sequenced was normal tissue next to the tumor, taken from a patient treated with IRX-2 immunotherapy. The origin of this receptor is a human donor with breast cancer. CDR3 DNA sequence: TGTGCCAGCAGTTATGCGGCCCGGCTTACCAAAAACATTCAGTACTTC. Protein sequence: CASSYAARLTKNIQYF.